This paragraph covers one T cell receptor beta chain sequence. Its target is unknown. The sample originates from a study of T cell responses to AZD1222 COVID-19 vaccine. Overall study findings and caveats: The donors showed a predominance of white British ancestry and of females, with possible underestimation of clonal diversity. Vaccine-related CD4 TCRs covered spike, predominating at 160-218 and 743-854.

The CDR3 runs 15 residues. Unmatched junction bases numbered 7, after V lost 3 bases and J lost 4 bases. The germline V gene encodes CDR1 SGHRS and CDR2 YFSETQ. Measured with immunoSEQ multiplex PCR; TCRdb has only the in-frame clones, and not every one. The sample yields 140,000 to 150,000 clones, approximately 93% seen once. The chain joins TRBV5-1 to TRBJ2-1, with TRBD2 matching 7 bases. This material consisted of peripheral blood, taken after recovery from COVID-19. This receptor was obtained from an adult who had recovered from COVID-19. CDR3 loop: CASSSSGMEYNEQFF. As DNA, the CDR3 is TGCGCCAGCAGCTCCAGCGGGATGGAGTACAATGAGCAGTTCTTC.